A single sample gave rise to the 30 T cell receptor beta chains below, sequenced in a study of control samples from healthy donors and cancer patients. Here immunoSEQ multiplex PCR was the method, and the copy in TCRdb shows in-frame clones only, minus some. The sample lists 100,000 to 120,000 clones, over 75% occurring once. Source material: PBMCs. The receptors originated from a woman in her sixties with lung cancer.

The V call is TRBV21-1, the J call TRBJ2-7; no check of the table's D call, TRBD1, against the DNA was made. TRBV21-1 is a pseudogene locus. The CDR3 is made up of 19 amino acids. The CDR3 sequence: CASSTRGTGGEDGAYEQYF. The CDR3 bases are TGTGCCAGCAGCACCCGGGGGACAGGGGGCGAAGATGGGGCCTACGAGCAGTACTTC.

The rearrangement uses TRBV6-2 or TRBV6-3 and TRBJ2-5, with a weak D call TRBD2 (6 bases). The V and J ends lost 2 bases and 1 base respectively, with 8 bases between them. This CDR3 comprises 14 residues. The V gene's germline CDR1 is MNHEY and CDR2 SVGEGT. The CDR3 bases are TGTGCCAGCAGTTACCGGGACTTCCAAGAGACCCAGTACTTC. Translated, it gives CASSYRDFQETQYF.

The V call is TRBV19, the J call TRBJ1-1, with D possibly TRBD1 on 5 matching bases. Germline V gene data show CDR1 as LNHDA and CDR2 as SQIVND (reference sequence). The V and J ends lost 6 bases and 5 bases respectively, with 16 bases between them. The CDR3 contains 14 residues. In nucleotides, the CDR3 is TGTGCCAGTAGGGTCCGGACACCGAGGACTGAAGCTTTCTTT. Translating it yields CASRVRTPRTEAFF.

This clone is a singleton in its sample. The chain joins TRBV7-3 to TRBJ2-1; TRBD2 agrees at 9 bases. Trimming at V came to 5 bases and at J to 3 bases, leaving 5 bases not matched to a gene. Germline-derived CDR1 and CDR2 are SGHTA and FQGTGA. The CDR3 is made up of 15 amino acids. CDR3 region: CASSPTSGNYNEQFF. The CDR3 DNA follows: TGTGCCAGCAGCCCGACTAGCGGCAACTACAATGAGCAGTTCTTC. The whole variable domain, remainder taken from reference TRBV7-3 and TRBJ2-1, is GAGVSQTPSNKVTEKGKYVELRCDPISGHTALYWYRQSLGQGPEFLIYFQGTGAADDSGLPNDRFFAVRPEGSVSTLKIQRTERGDSAVYLCASSPTSGNYNEQFFGPGTRLTVL.

The chain couples TRBV28 to TRBJ1-2; 7 bases map to TRBD1. This CDR3 region has 15 residues. V was clipped by 6 bases and J by 0 bases; unmatched bases: 7. The germline V gene has CDR1 MDHEN and CDR2 SYDVKM. This chain's CDR3 is CASSPDRRANYGYTF. CDR3 DNA sequence: TGTGCCAGCAGCCCGGACAGGAGAGCTAACTATGGCTACACCTTC.

The gene calls are TRBV5-1 and TRBJ2-1; D ambiguous. This CDR3 spans 14 amino acids. Per germline, CDR1 SGHRS and CDR2 YFSETQ. V was pared by 4 bases and J by 4 bases, with 12 bases between. CDR3 in DNA: TGCGCCAGCAGCCAAGGGAATACATACAATGAGCAGTTCTTC. As protein: CASSQGNTYNEQFF. Drawing the rest from reference TRBV5-1 and TRBJ2-1, the complete variable domain is KAGVTQTPRYLIKTRGQQVTLSCSPISGHRSVSWYQQTPGQGLQFLFEYFSETQRNKGNFPGRFSGRQFSNSRSEMNVSTLELGDSALYLCASSQGNTYNEQFFGPGTRLTVL.

The genes are TRBV3-1 (or the pseudogene TRBV3-2) and TRBJ2-1; TRBD2 matches at 10 bases. Germline trimming cut 0 bases from V and 8 bases from J; bases unmatched to any gene: 7. Germline V gene data show CDR1 as LGHDT and CDR2 as YNNKEL (reference sequence). The CDR3 consists of 16 residues. CDR3 DNA: TGTGCCAGCAGCCAAGATTTGGCTAGCGGGAGTGATGAGCAGTTCTTC. The encoded protein is CASSQDLASGSDEQFF.

A word on this clone: Other nucleotide sequences from this sample produce the same CDR3. The chain has TRBV3-1 (or the pseudogene TRBV3-2) and TRBJ1-5; D gene unclear. Deletions cut 0 bases from V and 4 bases from J, with 4 bases between. Per germline, CDR1 LGHDT and CDR2 YNNKEL (reference sequence). This CDR3 is built from 13 residues. For the CDR3, the DNA is TGTGCCAGCAGCCAAGATATAAATCAGCCCCAGCATTTT. The encoded protein is CASSQDINQPQHF.

This clone has more than one count but fewer than ten. CDR3 in amino acids: CASSLGRAQGRSYEQYF. DNA of the CDR3: TGTGCCAGCAGCTTGGGGAGGGCACAGGGTAGAAGCTACGAGCAGTACTTC. This chain links TRBV5-5 with TRBJ2-7, with D perhaps assigned TRBD1 or TRBD2 (6 bases each). The length of the CDR3 is 17 residues. Germline CDR1 reads SGHKS; CDR2 reads YYEKEE (reference sequence). With 0 bases removed from V and 3 bases from J, the gap between germline ends came to 19 bases.

This clone occurred once. This chain connects TRBV3-1 (or the pseudogene TRBV3-2) to TRBJ1-1; tentatively, D is TRBD1 (6 bases). Trimming pared 3 bases from V and 10 bases from J, leaving 18 bases between. The CDR3 is 14 residues long. In germline, CDR1 is LGHDT, CDR2 YNNKEL (reference sequence). CDR3 region: CASSHADSSLGAFF. For the CDR3, the DNA is TGTGCCAGCAGCCATGCGGACAGTAGCTTAGGAGCTTTCTTT.

V usage is TRBV6-5 and J usage is TRBJ1-1; 11 nucleotides match TRBD1. There are 15 residues in the CDR3. The J segment lost 11 bases and the V segment lost 3 bases, leaving 11 bases of the junction unmatched. The germline gives CDR1 MNHEY, CDR2 SVGAGI. The CDR3 protein is CASSYIGQGAMQAFF. As DNA, the CDR3 is TGTGCCAGCAGTTATATCGGACAGGGGGCTATGCAGGCTTTCTTT.

The rearrangement uses TRBV18 and TRBJ2-1; tentative D call: TRBD2 (5 bases). CDR3 size: 15 residues. Germline-derived CDR1 and CDR2 are KGHSH and LQKENI. The V end lost 1 base, the J end lost 9 bases, and 16 bases lay between the germline ends. As DNA, the CDR3 is TGTGCCAGCTCACCACGCCAAGAGGGTGGCAGTGAGCAGTTCTTC. Protein: CASSPRQEGGSEQFF. The entire variable domain, with the rest obtained from reference TRBV18 and TRBJ2-1, is as follows: NAGVMQNPRHLVRRRGQEARLRCSPMKGHSHVYWYRQLPEEGLKFMVYLQKENIIDESGMPKERFSAEFPKEGPSILRIQQVVRGDSAAYFCASSPRQEGGSEQFFGPGTRLTVL.

The chain combines TRBV3-1 (or the pseudogene TRBV3-2) with TRBJ1-2; no clear D gene. This CDR3 region has 12 residues. Trimming stripped 1 base from V and 9 bases from J, with 9 bases between. CDR1 is LGHDT and CDR2 is YNNKEL in the germline V gene (reference sequence). The CDR3 loop reads CASSQVGFSYTF. DNA for the CDR3: TGTGCCAGCAGCCAAGTAGGTTTTAGCTACACCTTC.

V usage is TRBV7-2 and J usage is TRBJ1-1; the D is unclear. Germline V CDR1 and CDR2: SGHTA, FQGNSA. Trimming cost V 5 bases and J 1 base, with 11 bases left between them. This CDR3 is built from 14 residues. This CDR3 reads CASSRRAANTEAFF. In nucleotides, the CDR3 is TGTGCCAGCAGCCGTCGGGCGGCGAACACTGAAGCTTTCTTT.

The J gene is TRBJ2-1, the V gene TRBV5-4; TRBD1 matches at 9 bases. Germline trimming cut 5 bases from V and 3 bases from J; bases unmatched to any gene: 6. The CDR3 has 15 residues. From germline, CDR1 is SGHNT and CDR2 YYREEE (reference sequence). The CDR3 DNA is TGTGCCAGCAGGCCTGACAGGGGGATCTACAATGAGCAGTTCTTC. It encodes CASRPDRGIYNEQFF.

The chain links TRBV6-1 to TRBJ2-2; TRBD1 matches at 9 bases. This CDR3 has 18 amino acids. Unmatched junction bases numbered 8, after V lost 3 bases and J lost 0 bases. CDR1 and CDR2 from the germline V gene are MNHNS and SASEGT. In DNA, the CDR3 is TGTGCCAGCAGTGATCACAGGGGGCTTTCACCGAACACCGGGGAGCTGTTTTTT. It yields the protein CASSDHRGLSPNTGELFF.

The V gene is TRBV7-9, the J gene TRBJ2-7; possibly TRBD1 or TRBD2 for D (5 bases each). The CDR3 runs to 15 residues. CDR1 is SEHNR, CDR2 FQNEAQ, per germline (reference sequence). V was shortened by 4 bases and J by 4 bases, with 17 bases between the two germline ends. The CDR3 sequence is CASSSGTHGLYEQYF. The CDR3 DNA sequence: TGTGCCAGCAGCTCCGGGACCCACGGGCTTTACGAGCAGTACTTC.

The chain couples TRBV28 to TRBJ1-2; maybe TRBD1 (6 bases). CDR3 length: 16 residues. The V and J ends lost 4 bases and 6 bases respectively, with 21 bases between them. Germline V CDR1 and CDR2: MDHEN, SYDVKM. The CDR3 DNA follows: TGTGCCAGCAGTTATCAGGGGTCTGAGCGCGTGGATGGCTACACCTTC. Translating gives CASSYQGSERVDGYTF.

This chain joins TRBV9 and TRBJ2-5; D not resolved. In germline, CDR1 is SGDLS, CDR2 YYNGEE. CDR3 length equals 13 residues. V shed 0 bases and J shed 3 bases, with 6 bases lying between them. CDR3 in amino acids: CASSVGSEETQYF. The CDR3 DNA follows: TGTGCCAGCAGCGTAGGGTCGGAAGAGACCCAGTACTTC.

The V call is TRBV6-5, the J call TRBJ1-1; no clear D gene. This CDR3 contains 11 residues. Germline V gene sequence: CDR1 MNHEY, CDR2 SVGAGI. V was cut by 6 bases and J by 7 bases, with 9 bases left in between. The DNA of the CDR3 is TGTGCCAGCAGGTCGGCCTATGAAGCTTTCTTT. It codes for CASRSAYEAFF.

The rearrangement links TRBV5-1 to TRBJ2-3; 11 nucleotides agree with TRBD2. Germline CDR1 and CDR2: SGHRS and YFSETQ. The CDR3 contains 18 residues. The trim removed 4 bases at V and 2 bases at J, leaving 12 bases unmatched. DNA of the CDR3: TGCGCCAGCAGCGCGGAGGGACTAGCGGTTCGTCCCACAGATACGCAGTATTTT. Protein: CASSAEGLAVRPTDTQYF. The full variable domain, in which reference TRBV5-1 and TRBJ2-3 provide the parts outside the CDR3, is KAGVTQTPRYLIKTRGQQVTLSCSPISGHRSVSWYQQTPGQGLQFLFEYFSETQRNKGNFPGRFSGRQFSNSRSEMNVSTLELGDSALYLCASSAEGLAVRPTDTQYFGPGTRLTVL.

The rearrangement joins TRBV4-1 to TRBJ2-5; 9 bases align to TRBD2. The CDR3 covers 18 residues. V was clipped by 1 base and J by 4 bases; unmatched bases: 13. Per germline, CDR1 MGHRA and CDR2 YSYEKL. CDR3 region: CASSQVRGTSPRGETQYF. Here the CDR3 DNA reads TGCGCCAGCAGCCAAGTAAGAGGGACTAGCCCTCGTGGAGAGACCCAGTACTTC.

The chain links TRBV5-6 to TRBJ2-3; D might be TRBD2 (5 bases). CDR1 is SGHDT, CDR2 YYEEEE, per germline. Trimming removed 6 bases at V and 2 bases at J, with 16 bases between. The CDR3 extends over 15 amino acids. CDR3 residues: CASTILQRTTDTQYF. The CDR3, as DNA: TGTGCCAGCACTATCCTCCAGCGGACCACAGATACGCAGTATTTT. Full variable domain (outside the CDR3, taken from reference TRBV5-6 and TRBJ2-3): DAGVTQSPTHLIKTRGQQVTLRCSPKSGHDTVSWYQQALGQGPQFIFQYYEEEERQRGNFPDRFSGHQFPNYSSELNVNALLLGDSALYLCASTILQRTTDTQYFGPGTRLTVL.

The chain links TRBV6-1 to TRBJ2-1; D is unresolved. The CDR3 sequence is 18 residues long. Germline CDR1 reads MNHNS; CDR2 reads SASEGT. V gave up 4 bases and J gave up 5 bases, with 24 bases separating them. As DNA, the CDR3 is TGTGCCAGCAGTGGAGTGGGATCCGAAGAAAGGGTCAACAATGAGCAGTTCTTC. It yields the protein CASSGVGSEERVNNEQFF.

Only a few counts were recorded for this clone. This chain links TRBV10-3 with TRBJ2-1; 7 bases agree with TRBD2. With V trimmed by 1 base and J by 6 bases, 6 bases remained unmatched. Germline V gene sequence: CDR1 ENHRY, CDR2 SYGVKD. The CDR3 runs to 15 residues. CDR3 DNA sequence: TGTGCCATCAGTGAGTTTGGACTAGTTGGCAATGAGCAGTTCTTC. The encoded protein is CAISEFGLVGNEQFF.

This clone has only one observation. The rearrangement uses TRBV28 and TRBJ1-5; 8 nucleotides match TRBD1. The CDR3 extends over 13 amino acids. CDR1 MDHEN and CDR2 SYDVKM come from the germline V gene. Trimming cost V 7 bases and J 5 bases; bases outside gene matches: 4. The CDR3 reads CASMVQGDQPQHF. CDR3 in DNA: TGTGCCAGCATGGTACAGGGGGATCAGCCCCAGCATTTT.

V and J are TRBV4-1 and TRBJ2-5; 7 bases match TRBD2. This CDR3 has 16 amino acids. V gave up 0 bases and J gave up 2 bases; unmatched junction bases: 6. Germline V gives CDR1 MGHRA, CDR2 YSYEKL. As DNA, the CDR3 is TGCGCCAGCAGCCAAGATTACACTAGCGATCAAGAGACCCAGTACTTC. This sequence encodes CASSQDYTSDQETQYF.

A few counts support this clone. The CDR3 reads CASSPNPTGPLEKSSYEQYF. For the CDR3, the DNA is TGTGCCAGCAGCCCGAACCCTACGGGCCCCCTAGAGAAAAGCTCCTACGAGCAGTACTTC. The rearrangement uses TRBV6-2 or TRBV6-3 and TRBJ2-7; the D is unclear. The CDR3 contains 20 residues. The germline V and J ends were trimmed by 6 bases and 0 bases, with 30 bases remaining between them. CDR1 is MNHEY, CDR2 SVGEGT, per germline.

The chain recombines TRBV19 with TRBJ2-3, with a tentative D call TRBD2 (7 bases). Germline loops: CDR1 LNHDA, CDR2 SQIVND (reference sequence). The length of the CDR3 is 15 residues. V was trimmed by 0 bases and J by 3 bases, leaving 10 bases between them. The CDR3 coding sequence is TGTGCCAGTAGTATAGAGGGGGGGCGGACAGATACGCAGTATTTT. This encodes CASSIEGGRTDTQYF.

V gene TRBV12-3 or TRBV12-4 combines with J gene TRBJ1-3, with D unresolved. V lost 3 bases and J lost 2, with 5 bases in between. CDR3 size: 13 residues. The CDR3 spells CASSFSTGNTIYF. CDR3 coding DNA: TGTGCCAGCAGTTTTAGTACTGGAAACACCATATATTTT.